Below are 3 T cell receptor beta chains sequenced from a single sample in a study of cytomegalovirus exposure and HLA in healthy donors. 13 Jbeta primers and 60 Vbeta primers were used for the PCR. The protocol was immunoSEQ multiplex PCR, while the TCRdb copy is restricted to in-frame clones and leaves out a portion. Of roughly 130,000 clones in the sample, 80% were seen once. The source material was PBMCs. These receptors came from a man under 40 in good health and CMV-seronegative.

The J gene is TRBJ2-2, the V gene TRBV6-5; 12 nucleotides line up with TRBD2. Germline CDR1 MNHEY, CDR2 SVGAGI. This CDR3 is built from 15 residues. Trimming at V came to 6 bases and at J to 5 bases, leaving 4 bases not matched to a gene. This chain's CDR3 is CASRPLAGGTGELFF. For the CDR3, the DNA is TGTGCCAGCAGGCCCCTAGCGGGAGGGACCGGGGAGCTGTTTTTT.

The chain has TRBV4-3 and TRBJ2-7, with 11 bases that match TRBD2. Germline CDR1 LGHNA, CDR2 YSLEER. Unmatched junction bases numbered 3, after V lost 1 base and J lost 1 base. The CDR3 loop spans 16 amino acids. The CDR3 nucleotides read TGCGCCAGCAGCCAAGGGACTAGCGGGCGGTCCTACGAGCAGTACTTC. Its translation: CASSQGTSGRSYEQYF.

The chain couples TRBV7-2 to TRBJ1-2; unclear D gene. Germline assignment: CDR1 SGHTA and CDR2 FQGNSA. The CDR3 contains 13 residues. The V end was cut by 2 bases, the J end by 2 bases, with 6 bases between. The CDR3: CASSLSLNYGYTF. The CDR3 DNA follows: TGTGCCAGCAGCTTATCCCTCAACTATGGCTACACCTTC. The whole variable domain, remainder taken from reference TRBV7-2 and TRBJ1-2, is GAGVSQSPSNKVTEKGKDVELRCDPISGHTALYWYRQSLGQGLEFLIYFQGNSAPDKSGLPSDRFSAERTGGSVSTLTIQRTQQEDSAVYLCASSLSLNYGYTFGSGTRLTVV.